This paragraph reports one T cell receptor beta chain. The target antigen is unknown. J lost 5 bases, V lost 8 bases, and 1 base had no gene match. Germline CDR1 MNHEY, CDR2 SMNVEV (reference sequence). There are 12 residues in the CDR3. These data are taken from a study of OX40 agonist ivuxolimab in advanced cancers. Study details: Patients were treated with ivuxolimab, an agonistic anti-OX40 (CD134) antibody. Dosing consisted of intravenous ivuxolimab at 0.01 to 10 mg/kg every 2 weeks.

TCRdb's table, derived via immunoSEQ multiplex PCR, lists solely in-frame clones and lacks some. The table records roughly 41,000 clones, more than 85% of them present only once. Findings and caveats of the study: Patients who responded partially at 0.1-3.0 mg/kg showed clonal expansion ranking among the lowest.

The sequence was obtained from an adult with an advanced solid tumor such as melanoma, head and neck, liver or kidney cancer. The material was CD4+ or CD8+ T cells sorted from blood, obtained in a trial of the OX40 agonist ivuxolimab. The chain uses TRBV27 and TRBJ2-5, with 11 nucleotides matching TRBD1. The CDR3 reads CASGTGGETQYF. For the CDR3, the DNA is TGTGCCAGCGGGACAGGGGGGGAGACCCAGTACTTC.